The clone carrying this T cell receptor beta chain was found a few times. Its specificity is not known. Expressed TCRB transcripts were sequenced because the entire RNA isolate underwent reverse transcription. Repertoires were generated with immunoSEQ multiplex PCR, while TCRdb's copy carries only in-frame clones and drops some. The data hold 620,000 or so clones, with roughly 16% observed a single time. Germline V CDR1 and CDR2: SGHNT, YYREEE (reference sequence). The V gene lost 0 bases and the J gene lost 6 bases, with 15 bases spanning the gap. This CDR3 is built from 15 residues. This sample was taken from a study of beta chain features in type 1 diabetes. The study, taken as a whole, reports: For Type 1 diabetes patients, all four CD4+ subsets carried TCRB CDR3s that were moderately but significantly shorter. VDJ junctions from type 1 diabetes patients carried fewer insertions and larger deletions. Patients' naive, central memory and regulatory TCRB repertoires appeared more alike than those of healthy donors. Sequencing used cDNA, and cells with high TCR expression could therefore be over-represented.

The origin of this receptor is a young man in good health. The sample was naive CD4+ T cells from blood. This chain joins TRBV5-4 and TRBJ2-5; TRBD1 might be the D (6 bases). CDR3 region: CASSLASEGVKTQYF. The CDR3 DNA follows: TGTGCCAGCAGCTTGGCCAGCGAGGGGGTGAAGACCCAGTACTTC.